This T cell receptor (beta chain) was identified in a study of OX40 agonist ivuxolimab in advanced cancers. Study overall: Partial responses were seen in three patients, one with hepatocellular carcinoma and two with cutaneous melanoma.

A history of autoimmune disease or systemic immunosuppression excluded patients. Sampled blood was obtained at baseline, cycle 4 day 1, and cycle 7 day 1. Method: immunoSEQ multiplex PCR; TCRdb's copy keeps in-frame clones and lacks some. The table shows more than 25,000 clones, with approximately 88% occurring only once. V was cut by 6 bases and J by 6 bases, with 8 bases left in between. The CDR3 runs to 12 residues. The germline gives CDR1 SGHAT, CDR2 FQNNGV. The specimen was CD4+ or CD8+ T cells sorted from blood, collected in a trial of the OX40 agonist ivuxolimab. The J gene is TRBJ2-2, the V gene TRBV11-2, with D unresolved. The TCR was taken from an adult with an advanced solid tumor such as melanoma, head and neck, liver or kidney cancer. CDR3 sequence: CASSVGSGELFF. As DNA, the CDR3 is TGTGCCAGCAGTGTGGGGTCCGGGGAGCTGTTTTTT.